This entry features one T cell receptor (beta chain) sequence. Its antigen is not yet known. No per-base quality is available; no much larger clone lies one base away. The data belong to a study of blood T cell repertoires in COVID-19 (dated by TCRdb to 2018 to 2021). Regarding the research as a whole: Collaborator samples came from the United States, Italy and Spain and covered acute and convalescent phases of COVID-19. HLA class I and class II types, where available, came from metadata supplied by the sample provider rather than from assay-based typing. The repertoires were made available in a free public database intended to serve as a resource for research on the immune response to SARS-CoV-2. Sample metadata almost always included a de-identified subject ID, COVID-19 status, age in years and sex. The material from the prospective study consisted of cDNA or gDNA derived from T cells, B-cell-depleted T cells, or PBMCs. The dataset comprised deeply sampled blood TCRbeta repertoires from subjects exposed to, actively infected with, or recovered from COVID-19. Samples came from the ongoing ImmuneRACE study (first 160 participants) plus 1,254 subjects from 6 global collaborators.

TCRbeta CDR3 regions were amplified from genomic DNA using the immunoSEQ Assay, a bias-controlled multiplex PCR. Concerning the study's data processing: The number of nucleated cells in each sample was estimated by amplification of reference gene primers within the assay. To quantify the absolute abundance of each unique TCRbeta CDR3 rearrangement, sequence reads were collapsed and filtered. Productive Simpson clonality was computed per sample as the square root of Simpson's diversity index over productive rearrangements. Not all clones reach the TCRdb copy of this immuneACCESS table, which keeps in-frame sequences only. Checked studies attribute under half of the gap to unresolved V genes and leave the rest unexplained. V and J calls and clone size are given by that table; D and trimming were obtained from the DNA. Recorded for this sample are a few hundred thousand clones; around four fifths of them occurred a single time. Around 4% of the sample is in the top ten clones.

V loses 3 bases of germline sequence and J loses 3 bases, and the interval between the two ends is 9 bases. The germline V gene supplies CDR1 SGHTA and CDR2 FQGNSA. Including the terminal cysteine and phenylalanine, the CDR3 comprises 14 residues. Only the CDR3 DNA stays, 42 bases, in frame from base 1. The research as a whole found: The amount of clinical and demographic metadata varied by source and participant and was provided uncurated.

Collaborating institutions collected whole blood in K2EDTA tubes following their own protocols. For TCRbeta analysis, collaborators shipped samples in one of three forms: frozen whole blood, isolated PBMCs, or DNA extracted from either of those sample types. The sample taken for sequencing was peripheral blood. The rearrangement joined TRBV7-2 to TRBJ2-1; TRBD2 is a weak D gene call, 5 bases matching. The clonotype originates from a woman aged 50 to 60 with active or convalescent COVID-19. The CDR3 region has the sequence CASSLSGFYNEQFF. The DNA sequence is given as TGTGCCAGCAGCTTGAGCGGTTTCTACAATGAGCAGTTCTTC.